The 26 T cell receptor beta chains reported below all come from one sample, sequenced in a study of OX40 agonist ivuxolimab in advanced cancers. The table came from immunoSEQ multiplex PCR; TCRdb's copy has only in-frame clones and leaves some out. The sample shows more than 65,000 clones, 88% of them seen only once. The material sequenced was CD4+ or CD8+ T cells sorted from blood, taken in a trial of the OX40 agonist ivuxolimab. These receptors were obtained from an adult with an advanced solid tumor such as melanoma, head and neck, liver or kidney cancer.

Here the CDR3 reads CASSLGASTGELFF. In DNA form, the CDR3 reads TGTGCCAGCAGCTTGGGGGCTAGCACCGGGGAGCTGTTTTTT. The rearrangement links TRBV5-6 to TRBJ2-2, with D hard to call. V was trimmed by 0 bases and J by 4 bases, leaving 7 bases between them. CDR3 length equals 14 residues. The germline gives CDR1 SGHDT, CDR2 YYEEEE.

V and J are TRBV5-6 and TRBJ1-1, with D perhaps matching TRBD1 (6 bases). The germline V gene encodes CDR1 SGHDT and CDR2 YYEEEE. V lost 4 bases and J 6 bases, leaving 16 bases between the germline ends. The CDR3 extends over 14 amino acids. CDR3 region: CASSPGGAIPEAFF. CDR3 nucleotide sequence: TGTGCCAGCAGCCCGGGGGGGGCTATCCCTGAAGCTTTCTTT.

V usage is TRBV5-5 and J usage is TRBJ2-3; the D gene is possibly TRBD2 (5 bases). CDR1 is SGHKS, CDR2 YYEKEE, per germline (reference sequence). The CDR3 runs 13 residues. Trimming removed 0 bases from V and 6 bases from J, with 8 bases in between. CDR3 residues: CASSLVGVDTQYF. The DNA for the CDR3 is TGTGCCAGCAGCTTGGTCGGGGTCGATACGCAGTATTTT. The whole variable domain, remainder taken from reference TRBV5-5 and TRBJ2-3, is DAGVTQSPTHLIKTRGQQVTLRCSPISGHKSVSWYQQVLGQGPQFIFQYYEKEERGRGNFPDRFSARQFPNYSSELNVNALLLGDSALYLCASSLVGVDTQYFGPGTRLTVL.

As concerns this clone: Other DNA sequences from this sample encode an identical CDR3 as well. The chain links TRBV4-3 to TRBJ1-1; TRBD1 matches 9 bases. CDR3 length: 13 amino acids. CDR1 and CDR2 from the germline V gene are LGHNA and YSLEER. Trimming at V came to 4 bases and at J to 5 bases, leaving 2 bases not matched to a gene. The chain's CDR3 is CASSLTGGTEAFF. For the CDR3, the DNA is TGCGCCAGCAGCCTGACAGGGGGGACTGAAGCTTTCTTT.

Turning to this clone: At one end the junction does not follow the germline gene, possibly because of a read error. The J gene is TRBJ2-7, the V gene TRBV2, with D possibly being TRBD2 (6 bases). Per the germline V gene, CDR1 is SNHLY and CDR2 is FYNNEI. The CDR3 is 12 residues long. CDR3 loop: CASSYVTGGLKF. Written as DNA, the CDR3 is TGTGCCAGCAGTTACGTAACTGGGGGACTTAAATTC.

The CDR3 reads CASSPGREGYEQYF. In DNA form, the CDR3 reads TGTGCCAGCAGCCCGGGGCGGGAGGGTTACGAGCAGTACTTC. The chain carries TRBV11-2 and TRBJ2-7; 9 bases fit TRBD2. The V gene's germline CDR1 is SGHAT and CDR2 FQNNGV. The CDR3 is made up of 14 amino acids. Trimming at V came to 5 bases and at J to 4 bases, leaving 6 bases not matched to a gene.

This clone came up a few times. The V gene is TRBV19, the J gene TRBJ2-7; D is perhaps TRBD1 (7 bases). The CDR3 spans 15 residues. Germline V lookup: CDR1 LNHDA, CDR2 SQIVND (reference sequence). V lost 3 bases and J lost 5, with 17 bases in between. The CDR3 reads CASSISGQGGHEQYF. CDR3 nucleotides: TGTGCCAGTAGTATCTCTGGCCAGGGGGGCCACGAGCAGTACTTC.

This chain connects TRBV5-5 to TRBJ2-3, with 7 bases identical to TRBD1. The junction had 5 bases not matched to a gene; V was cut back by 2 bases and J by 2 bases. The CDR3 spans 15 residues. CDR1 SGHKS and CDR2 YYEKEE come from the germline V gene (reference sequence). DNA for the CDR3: TGTGCCAGCAGCTTCTCGGGACAGATCACAGATACGCAGTATTTT. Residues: CASSFSGQITDTQYF.

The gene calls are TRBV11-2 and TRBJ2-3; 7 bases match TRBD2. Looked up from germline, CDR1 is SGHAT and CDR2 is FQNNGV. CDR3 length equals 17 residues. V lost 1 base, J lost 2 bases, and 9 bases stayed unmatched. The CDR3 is CASSLVSGKASTDTQYF. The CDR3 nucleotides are TGTGCCAGCAGCTTAGTAAGCGGGAAGGCCTCCACAGATACGCAGTATTTT.

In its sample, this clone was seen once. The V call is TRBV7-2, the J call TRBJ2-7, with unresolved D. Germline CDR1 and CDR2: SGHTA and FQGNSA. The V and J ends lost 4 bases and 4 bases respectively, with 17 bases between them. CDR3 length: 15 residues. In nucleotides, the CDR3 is TGTGCCAGCAGCTCAATGCCTCCTCAATCTTACGAGCAGTACTTC. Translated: CASSSMPPQSYEQYF.

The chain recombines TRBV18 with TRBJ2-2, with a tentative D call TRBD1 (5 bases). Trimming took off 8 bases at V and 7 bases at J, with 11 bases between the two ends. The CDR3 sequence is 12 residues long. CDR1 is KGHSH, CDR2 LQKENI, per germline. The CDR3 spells CASQQGGGELFF. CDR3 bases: TGTGCCAGCCAGCAGGGTGGCGGGGAGCTGTTTTTT.

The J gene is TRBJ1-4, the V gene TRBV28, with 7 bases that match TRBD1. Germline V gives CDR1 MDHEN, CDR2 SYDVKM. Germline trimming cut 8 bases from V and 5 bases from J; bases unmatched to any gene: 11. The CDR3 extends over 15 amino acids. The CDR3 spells CASQRLDRDNEKLFF. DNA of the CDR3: TGTGCCAGCCAGCGCCTCGACAGGGACAATGAAAAACTGTTTTTT.

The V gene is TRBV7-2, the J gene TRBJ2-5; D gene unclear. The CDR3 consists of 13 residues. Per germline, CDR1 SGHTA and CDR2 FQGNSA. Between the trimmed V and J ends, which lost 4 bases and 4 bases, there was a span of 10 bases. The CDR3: CASSWSFGETQYF. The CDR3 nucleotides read TGTGCCAGCAGCTGGAGCTTCGGAGAGACCCAGTACTTC.

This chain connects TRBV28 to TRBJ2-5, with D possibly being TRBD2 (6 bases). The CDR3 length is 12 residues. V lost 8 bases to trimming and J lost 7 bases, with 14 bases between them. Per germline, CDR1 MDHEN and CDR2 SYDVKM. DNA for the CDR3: TGTGCCAGCCAGGGAGGCAGGGCGACCCAGTACTTC. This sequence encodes CASQGGRATQYF.

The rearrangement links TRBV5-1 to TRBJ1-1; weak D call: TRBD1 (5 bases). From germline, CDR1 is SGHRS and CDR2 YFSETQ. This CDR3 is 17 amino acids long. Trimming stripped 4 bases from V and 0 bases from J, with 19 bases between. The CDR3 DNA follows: TGCGCCAGCAGCCCAAAGGGCGGGGCCCTTATGAACACTGAAGCTTTCTTT. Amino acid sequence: CASSPKGGALMNTEAFF. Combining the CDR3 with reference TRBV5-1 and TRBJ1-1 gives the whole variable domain KAGVTQTPRYLIKTRGQQVTLSCSPISGHRSVSWYQQTPGQGLQFLFEYFSETQRNKGNFPGRFSGRQFSNSRSEMNVSTLELGDSALYLCASSPKGGALMNTEAFFGQGTRLTVV.

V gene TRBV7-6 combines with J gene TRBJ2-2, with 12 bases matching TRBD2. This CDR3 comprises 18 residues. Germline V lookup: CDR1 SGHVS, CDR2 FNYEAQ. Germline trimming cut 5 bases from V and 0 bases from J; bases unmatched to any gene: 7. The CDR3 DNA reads TGTGCCAGCAGCCAGGGGACTAGCGGGCCCGCGAACACCGGGGAGCTGTTTTTT. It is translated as CASSQGTSGPANTGELFF. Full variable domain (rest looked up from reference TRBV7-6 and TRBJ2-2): GAGVSQSPRYKVTKRGQDVALRCDPISGHVSLYWYRQALGQGPEFLTYFNYEAQQDKSGLPNDRFSAERPEGSISTLTIQRTEQRDSAMYRCASSQGTSGPANTGELFFGEGSRLTVL.

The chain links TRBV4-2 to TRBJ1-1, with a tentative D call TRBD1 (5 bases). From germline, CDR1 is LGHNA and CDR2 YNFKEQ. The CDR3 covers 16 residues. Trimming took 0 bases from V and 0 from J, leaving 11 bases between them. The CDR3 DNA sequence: TGTGCCAGCAGCCAAGATCTTGACAGTCTGAACACTGAAGCTTTCTTT. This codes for CASSQDLDSLNTEAFF.

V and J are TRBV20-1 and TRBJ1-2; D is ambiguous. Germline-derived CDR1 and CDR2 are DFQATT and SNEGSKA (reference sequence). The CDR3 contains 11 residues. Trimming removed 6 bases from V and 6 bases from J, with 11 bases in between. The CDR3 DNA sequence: TGCAGTGCCCCCGCAACCGATGGCTACACCTTC. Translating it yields CSAPATDGYTF.

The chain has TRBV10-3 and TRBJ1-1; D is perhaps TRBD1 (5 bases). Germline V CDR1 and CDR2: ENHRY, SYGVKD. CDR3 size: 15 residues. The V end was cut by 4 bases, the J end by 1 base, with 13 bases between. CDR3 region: CAISGGDGTNTEAFF. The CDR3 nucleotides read TGTGCCATCAGTGGGGGCGACGGGACGAACACTGAAGCTTTCTTT.

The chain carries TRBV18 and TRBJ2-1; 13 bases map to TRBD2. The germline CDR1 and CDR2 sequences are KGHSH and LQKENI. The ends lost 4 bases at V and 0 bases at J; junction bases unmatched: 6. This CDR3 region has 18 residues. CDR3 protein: CASSLQGLAGSSYNEQFF. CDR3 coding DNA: TGTGCCAGCTCACTACAGGGACTAGCGGGAAGCTCCTACAATGAGCAGTTCTTC.

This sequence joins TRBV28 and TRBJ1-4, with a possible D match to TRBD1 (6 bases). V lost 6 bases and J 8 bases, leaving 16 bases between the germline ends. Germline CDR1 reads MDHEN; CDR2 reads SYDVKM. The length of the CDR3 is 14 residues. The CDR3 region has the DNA TGTGCCAGCAGACCAGGACAGCCTCGGGAAAAACTGTTTTTT. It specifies CASRPGQPREKLFF.

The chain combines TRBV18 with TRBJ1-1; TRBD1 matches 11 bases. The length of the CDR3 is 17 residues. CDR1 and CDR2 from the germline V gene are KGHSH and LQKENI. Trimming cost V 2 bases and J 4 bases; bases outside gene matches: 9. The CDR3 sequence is CASSPTQQGTGGTEAFF. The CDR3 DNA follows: TGTGCCAGCTCACCAACGCAGCAAGGGACAGGGGGCACTGAAGCTTTCTTT.

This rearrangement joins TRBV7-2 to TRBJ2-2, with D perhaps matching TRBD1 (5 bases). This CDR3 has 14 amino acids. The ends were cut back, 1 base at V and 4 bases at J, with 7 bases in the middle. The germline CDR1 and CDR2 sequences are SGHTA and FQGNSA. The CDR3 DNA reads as TGTGCCAGCAGCTTAGTTGGGGCCACCGGGGAGCTGTTTTTT. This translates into CASSLVGATGELFF.

CDR3 protein: CASSLDSNEQYF. The DNA of the CDR3 is TGTGCCAGTAGCCTCGACAGCAACGAGCAGTACTTC. The chain has TRBV19 and TRBJ2-7; a weak D match, TRBD1 (5 bases). V dropped 6 bases and J dropped 5 bases, with 11 bases sitting between them. CDR1 LNHDA and CDR2 SQIVND come from the germline V gene (reference sequence). This CDR3 has 12 amino acids.

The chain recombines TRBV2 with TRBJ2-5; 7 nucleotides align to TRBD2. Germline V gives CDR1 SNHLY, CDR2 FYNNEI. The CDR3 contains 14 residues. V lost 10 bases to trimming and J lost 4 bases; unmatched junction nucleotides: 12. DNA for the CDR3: TGTGCCACCTCTTGGGGGGACTACCCAGAGACCCAGTACTTC. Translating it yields CATSWGDYPETQYF.

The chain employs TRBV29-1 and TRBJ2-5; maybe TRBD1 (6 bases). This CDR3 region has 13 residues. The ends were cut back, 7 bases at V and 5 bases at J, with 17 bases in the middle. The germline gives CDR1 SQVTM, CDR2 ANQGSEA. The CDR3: CSADGRDTETQYF. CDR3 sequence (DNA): TGCAGCGCCGATGGCAGGGACACGGAGACCCAGTACTTC.